This T cell receptor (beta chain) is drawn from a study of cytomegalovirus exposure and HLA in healthy donors. Regarding the study as a whole: A later analysis found first-cohort TCR clusters tended to co-occur in the 90 to 150 validation repertoires. Rare TCR sequences dominated, though some public TCRs recurred in many donors. High specificity and sensitivity for cytomegalovirus status were reported for the classifier.

Measured with immunoSEQ multiplex PCR; TCRdb has only the in-frame clones, and not every one. This table has some 120,000 clones, 80% to 90% appearing once. From germline, CDR1 is PRHDT and CDR2 FYEKMQ (reference sequence). This CDR3 region has 13 residues. V lost 5 bases to trimming and J lost 4 bases; unmatched junction nucleotides: 2. With regard to this clone: Its specificity is unknown.

The genes are TRBV13 and TRBJ1-2; TRBD1 agrees at 9 bases. This receptor was taken from a woman between 18 and 29 years old in good health and CMV-seronegative. Sequencing was carried out using PBMCs. The CDR3, as DNA: TGTGCCAGCAGCCTGGACAGGGGCTATGGCTACACCTTC. This gives the protein CASSLDRGYGYTF.